One sample yielded the 17 T cell receptor beta chains listed below, sequenced in a study of OX40 agonist ivuxolimab in advanced cancers. Data came from immunoSEQ multiplex PCR; TCRdb stores just in-frame clones and leaves some out. Of 75,000 to 95,000 clones detected, 91% appear once; the ten largest clones hold about 2.3%. The material was CD4+ or CD8+ T cells sorted from blood, obtained in a trial of the OX40 agonist ivuxolimab. The receptors originated from an adult with an advanced solid tumor such as melanoma, head and neck, liver or kidney cancer.

This rearrangement joins TRBV18 to TRBJ1-3; D remains ambiguous. The CDR3 is 15 amino acids. V dropped 3 bases and J dropped 0 bases, with 9 bases sitting between them. Germline loops: CDR1 KGHSH, CDR2 LQKENI. DNA for the CDR3: TGTGCCAGCTCACCCGAAGCCAGCTCTGGAAACACCATATATTTT. Amino acids: CASSPEASSGNTIYF.

The V call is TRBV5-1, the J call TRBJ2-2; TRBD2 might be the D (6 bases). V was clipped by 3 bases and J by 7 bases, with 19 bases between them. This CDR3 contains 16 residues. The V gene's germline CDR1 is SGHRS and CDR2 YFSETQ. The CDR3 spells CASSSPPGLPSGELFF. The CDR3 nucleotides are TGCGCCAGCAGCTCGCCCCCGGGACTCCCAAGCGGGGAGCTGTTTTTT.

The V and J genes are TRBV28 and TRBJ2-4; TRBD2 aligns across 16 bases. V shed 10 bases, J shed 7 bases, and the junction held 10 bases outside the gene matches. CDR3 length: 16 amino acids. The germline CDR1 and CDR2 sequences are MDHEN and SYDVKM. The CDR3 coding sequence is TGTGCCACAATAAGGGGGGGACTAGCGGGAGGGAACATTCAGTACTTC. Translating gives CATIRGGLAGGNIQYF.

This chain joins TRBV9 and TRBJ2-1; tentatively, D is TRBD1 or TRBD2 (6 bases each). Trimming removed 0 bases from V and 4 bases from J, with 14 bases in between. This CDR3 region has 16 residues. Germline-derived CDR1 and CDR2 are SGDLS and YYNGEE. The CDR3: CASSVGGAITYNEQFF. CDR3 bases: TGTGCCAGCAGCGTAGGGGGGGCTATAACATACAATGAGCAGTTCTTC.

This clone was seen only once. V gene TRBV6-5 combines with J gene TRBJ1-2; D ambiguous. The V gene lost 2 bases and the J gene lost 3 bases, with 13 bases spanning the gap. The CDR3 consists of 15 residues. Looked up from germline, CDR1 is MNHEY and CDR2 is SVGAGI. In DNA form, the CDR3 reads TGTGCCAGCAGTTACGATGGGTCAGGCTACTATGGCTACACCTTC. It is translated as CASSYDGSGYYGYTF.

This chain joins TRBV2 and TRBJ2-7, with D possibly TRBD2 on 6 matching bases. CDR1 is SNHLY and CDR2 is FYNNEI in the germline V gene. The CDR3 consists of 12 residues. V dropped 6 bases and J dropped 4 bases, with 10 bases sitting between them. The CDR3, as DNA: TGTGCCAGCAGGCGGGACGAATACGAGCAGTACTTC. Its protein product is CASRRDEYEQYF. Using reference TRBV2 and TRBJ2-7 for the parts outside the CDR3, the full variable domain is EPEVTQTPSHQVTQMGQEVILRCVPISNHLYFYWYRQILGQKVEFLVSFYNNEISEKSEIFDDQFSVERPDGSNFTLKIRSTKLEDSAMYFCASRRDEYEQYFGPGTRLTVT.

This chain connects TRBV28 to TRBJ2-7, with D tentatively TRBD2 (5 bases). The germline V gene encodes CDR1 MDHEN and CDR2 SYDVKM. The CDR3 loop spans 14 amino acids. Trimming shortened V by 8 bases and J by 4 bases, and 18 bases separated the two germline ends. The CDR3 DNA is TGTGCCAGCGGCTCGGGGTCAGAGGCTTACGAGCAGTACTTC. Translation: CASGSGSEAYEQYF.

This clone was seen only once. The chain recombines TRBV30 with TRBJ1-6; D gene uncertain. CDR3 size: 13 residues. V lost 4 bases to trimming and J lost 5 bases, with 9 bases between them. Germline V CDR1 and CDR2: GTSNPN, SVGIG (reference sequence). The CDR3, as DNA: TGTGCCTGGACGTCTTTTAATAATTCACCCCTCCACTTT. Protein: CAWTSFNNSPLHF. The complete variable domain, with remaining parts taken from reference TRBV30 and TRBJ1-6, reads SQTIHQWPATLVQPVGSPLSLECTVEGTSNPNLYWYRQAAGRGLQLLFYSVGIGQISSEVPQNLSASRPQDRQFILSSKKLLLSDSGFYLCAWTSFNNSPLHFGNGTRLTVT.

The gene calls are TRBV2 and TRBJ2-3; D is perhaps TRBD2 (6 bases). With 6 bases removed from V and 0 bases from J, the gap between germline ends came to 10 bases. The CDR3 is 14 residues long. Germline CDR1 SNHLY, CDR2 FYNNEI. The CDR3 DNA is TGTGCCAGCAGGCGACTAGTCAGCACAGATACGCAGTATTTT. As protein: CASRRLVSTDTQYF. The full variable domain, rest sourced from reference TRBV2 and TRBJ2-3, is EPEVTQTPSHQVTQMGQEVILRCVPISNHLYFYWYRQILGQKVEFLVSFYNNEISEKSEIFDDQFSVERPDGSNFTLKIRSTKLEDSAMYFCASRRLVSTDTQYFGPGTRLTVL.

The chain couples TRBV30 to TRBJ2-5; TRBD2 agrees at 8 bases. CDR3 size: 17 residues. Unmatched junction bases numbered 13, after V lost 2 bases and J lost 2 bases. The germline V gene encodes CDR1 GTSNPN and CDR2 SVGIG (reference sequence). DNA of the CDR3: TGTGCCTGGAGTCTAGGAGTCACTAGCGGTAATCAAGAGACCCAGTACTTC. Protein sequence: CAWSLGVTSGNQETQYF.

Note on this clone: Other DNA sequences within the sample encode an identical CDR3. As DNA, the CDR3 is TGTGCCTCCTCGGACAGGGGTGGTGAGACCCAGTACTTC. Protein product: CASSDRGGETQYF. The chain uses TRBV19 and TRBJ2-5, with 9 positions matching TRBD1. Trimming took 11 bases from V and 5 from J; bases not matched to a gene: 9. Per the germline V gene, CDR1 is LNHDA and CDR2 is SQIVND (reference sequence). The CDR3 contains 13 residues.

This chain links TRBV5-1 with TRBJ1-1; D possibly corresponds to TRBD1 (6 bases). The CDR3 totals 17 residues. Germline V lookup: CDR1 SGHRS, CDR2 YFSETQ. Between the trimmed V and J ends, which lost 4 bases and 0 bases, there was a span of 19 bases. The CDR3 region is CASSGPGQTFMNTEAFF. The CDR3 DNA reads as TGCGCCAGCAGCGGCCCTGGACAGACCTTCATGAACACTGAAGCTTTCTTT.

This clone was recorded only once. This chain's CDR3 is CASSVGQGSYEQYF. The CDR3 region has the DNA TGTGCCAGCAGTGTGGGACAGGGATCCTACGAGCAGTACTTC. The rearrangement links TRBV2 to TRBJ2-7, with 9 bases identical to TRBD1. Germline V lookup: CDR1 SNHLY, CDR2 FYNNEI. This CDR3 is built from 14 residues. With 4 bases clipped from V and 1 base from J, the junction kept 2 bases outside the gene matches.

The chain recombines TRBV7-9 with TRBJ1-5; no clear D. This CDR3 spans 16 amino acids. Trimming cost V 2 bases and J 2 bases, with 13 bases left between them. Germline-derived CDR1 and CDR2 are SEHNR and FQNEAQ (reference sequence). This CDR3 is CASSLFGRAGNQPQHF. CDR3 nucleotides: TGTGCCAGCAGCTTATTCGGGAGGGCGGGCAATCAGCCCCAGCATTTT.

The genes are TRBV7-2 and TRBJ1-5, with D hard to call. V lost 5 bases and J 5 bases, leaving 16 bases between the germline ends. Germline CDR1 and CDR2: SGHTA and FQGNSA. The CDR3 is 15 residues long. CDR3 sequence: CASSPSPGVHQPQHF. The CDR3 DNA is TGTGCCAGCAGCCCGAGTCCCGGAGTGCATCAGCCCCAGCATTTT.

This clone appeared a single time. The chain joins TRBV10-3 to TRBJ1-2; 7 nucleotides agree with TRBD1. The CDR3 runs to 16 residues. Germline values: CDR1 ENHRY, CDR2 SYGVKD. Trimming at V came to 3 bases and at J to 4 bases, leaving 11 bases not matched to a gene. The CDR3 loop is CAISDGTGTAGYGYTF. CDR3 DNA: TGTGCCATCAGTGATGGAACCGGGACAGCCGGCTATGGCTACACCTTC.

The gene calls are TRBV28 and TRBJ2-7; 15 bases map to TRBD2. CDR1 MDHEN and CDR2 SYDVKM come from the germline V gene. The CDR3 runs 20 residues. Germline trimming cut 6 bases from V and 3 bases from J; bases unmatched to any gene: 18. DNA for the CDR3: TGTGCCAGCAGGGATTCTCCTGGGACAGGGGGACTAGCGGGAGGCTACGAGCAGTACTTC. Translating it yields CASRDSPGTGGLAGGYEQYF.